The clone carrying this T cell receptor (beta chain) has a single count. Antigen: not known. The assay was immunoSEQ multiplex PCR, and TCRdb's table has in-frame clones only and misses some. The data contain approximately 30,000 clones, 65% to 85% of them seen just once; the ten biggest clones take up around 2.3%. The data originate from a study of Tregs in tolerant kidney transplant recipients. Study at large: CD4+CD25+CD127- cells came from approximately three-day belatacept mixed lymphocyte reactions, some with roughly five-day graft donor restimulation. Recipient cells were told from donor cells by antibody staining.

Study observations and caveats: Findings come from small patient numbers and require larger validation. No direct test of biological reproducibility was done here.

Sequenced input: Tregs from blood cultured with allogeneic cells. The receptor's source is a human donor in good health.

DNA of the CDR3: TGTGCCAGCAGTCCGGGACTAGCGCGACGGTGGACCCAGTACTTC. It translates to CASSPGLARRWTQYF. The chain uses TRBV2 and TRBJ2-5; 10 nucleotides agree with TRBD2. This CDR3 has 15 amino acids. Germline V gene data show CDR1 as SNHLY and CDR2 as FYNNEI. J gave up 7 bases and V 5 bases, and 10 bases lay outside the gene matches.